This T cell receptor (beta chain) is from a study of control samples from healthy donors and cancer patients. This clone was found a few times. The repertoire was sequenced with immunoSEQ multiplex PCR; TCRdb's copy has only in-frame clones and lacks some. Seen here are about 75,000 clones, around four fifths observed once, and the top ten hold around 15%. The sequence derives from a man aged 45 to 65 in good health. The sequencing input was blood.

The CDR3 bases are TGTGCCAGCAGCCAAGAGGCATTTGGGACAGATACGCAGTATTTT. Its protein is CASSQEAFGTDTQYF. The rearrangement uses TRBV3-1 (or the pseudogene TRBV3-2) and TRBJ2-3; no firm D call. V was trimmed by 0 bases and J by 3 bases, leaving 10 bases between them. Germline lookup yields CDR1 LGHDT and CDR2 YNNKEL (reference sequence). This CDR3 spans 15 amino acids.